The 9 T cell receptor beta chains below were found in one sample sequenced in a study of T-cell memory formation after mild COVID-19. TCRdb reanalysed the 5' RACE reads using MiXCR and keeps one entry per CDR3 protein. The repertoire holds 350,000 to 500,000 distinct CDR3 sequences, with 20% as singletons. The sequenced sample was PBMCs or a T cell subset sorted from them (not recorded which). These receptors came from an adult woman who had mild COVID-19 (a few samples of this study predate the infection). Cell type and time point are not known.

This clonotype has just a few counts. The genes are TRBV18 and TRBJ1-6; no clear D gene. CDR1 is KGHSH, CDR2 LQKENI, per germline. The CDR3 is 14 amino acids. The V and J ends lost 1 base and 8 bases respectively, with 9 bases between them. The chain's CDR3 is CASSPLPMDSPLHF. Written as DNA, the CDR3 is TGTGCCAGCTCACCACTCCCAATGGATTCACCCCTCCACTTT.

In DNA form, the CDR3 reads TGTGCCAGCAGTTTTCGGTCGGGAGGTAATGAGTACTTC. Translation: CASSFRSGGNEYF. V usage is TRBV12-3 or TRBV12-4 and J usage is TRBJ2-7; 7 bases agree with TRBD2. With 3 bases clipped from V and 11 bases from J, the junction kept 10 bases outside the gene matches. The CDR3 length is 13 residues.

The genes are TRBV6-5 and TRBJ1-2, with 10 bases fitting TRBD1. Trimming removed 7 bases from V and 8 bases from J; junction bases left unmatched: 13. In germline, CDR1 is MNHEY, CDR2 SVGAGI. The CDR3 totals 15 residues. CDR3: CASTTTGGAFGGYTF. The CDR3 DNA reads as TGTGCCAGCACCACGACAGGGGGCGCGTTCGGAGGCTACACCTTC.

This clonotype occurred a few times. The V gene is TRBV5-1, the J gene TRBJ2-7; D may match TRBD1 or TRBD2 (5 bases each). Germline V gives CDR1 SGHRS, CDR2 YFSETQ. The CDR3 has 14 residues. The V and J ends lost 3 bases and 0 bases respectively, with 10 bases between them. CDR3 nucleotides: TGCGCCAGCAGCTCCAGGGACCTCTCCTACGAGCAGTACTTC. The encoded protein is CASSSRDLSYEQYF.

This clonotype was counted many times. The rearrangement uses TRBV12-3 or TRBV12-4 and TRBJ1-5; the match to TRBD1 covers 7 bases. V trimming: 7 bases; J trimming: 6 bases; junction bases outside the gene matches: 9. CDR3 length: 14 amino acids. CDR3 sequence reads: CASTRDRVGQPQHF. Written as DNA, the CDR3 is TGTGCCAGCACCCGAGACAGGGTCGGTCAGCCCCAGCATTTT.

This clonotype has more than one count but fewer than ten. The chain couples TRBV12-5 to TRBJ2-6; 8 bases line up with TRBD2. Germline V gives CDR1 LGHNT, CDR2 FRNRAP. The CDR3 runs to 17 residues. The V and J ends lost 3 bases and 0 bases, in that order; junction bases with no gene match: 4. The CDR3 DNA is TGTGCTAGTGGTTTCGCGGGAGGTGTCTCTGGGGCCAACGTCCTGACTTTC. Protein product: CASGFAGGVSGANVLTF.

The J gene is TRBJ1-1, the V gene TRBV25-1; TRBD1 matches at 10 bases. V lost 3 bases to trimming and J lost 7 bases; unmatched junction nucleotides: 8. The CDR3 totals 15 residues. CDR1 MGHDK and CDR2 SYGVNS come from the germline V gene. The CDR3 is CASSDPGQGSGEAFF. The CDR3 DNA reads TGTGCCAGCAGTGATCCGGGACAGGGGTCTGGTGAAGCTTTCTTT.

CDR3 in amino acids: CASSQVGTANYGYTF. CDR3 nucleotide sequence: TGTGCCAGCAGCCAAGTCGGGACGGCGAACTATGGCTACACCTTC. This chain links TRBV4-2 with TRBJ1-2, with D possibly TRBD1 on 5 matching bases. Trimming pared 1 base from V and 2 bases from J, leaving 11 bases between. Looked up from germline, CDR1 is LGHNA and CDR2 is YNFKEQ. This CDR3 is 15 amino acids long.

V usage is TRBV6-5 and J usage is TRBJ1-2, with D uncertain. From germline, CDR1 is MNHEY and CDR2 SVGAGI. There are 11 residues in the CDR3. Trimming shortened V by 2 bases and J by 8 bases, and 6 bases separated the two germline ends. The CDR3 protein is CASSYAMGYTF. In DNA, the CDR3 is TGTGCCAGCAGTTACGCAATGGGCTACACCTTC.